Below, 2 T cell receptor beta chains from the same sample are listed, as sequenced in a study of naive CD8 T cells in extremely preterm neonates. TCRdb's copy holds only in-frame clones and misses some; the assay was immunoSEQ multiplex PCR. The sample lists under 9,500 clones, around nine tenths occurring once. Without labor or membrane rupture, elective cesareans at roughly 35-43 weeks supplied term cord blood. Sequencing used naive CD8+ T cells from cord blood. These receptors were taken from a newborn in good health.

CDR3 in amino acids: CASSLMYGDEQYF. CDR3 nucleotides: TGCGCCAGCAGCCTCATGTACGGGGACGAGCAGTACTTC. The chain is built from TRBV4-3 and TRBJ2-7; TRBD2 is a possible D gene (5 bases). Germline loops: CDR1 LGHNA, CDR2 YSLEER. CDR3 size: 13 residues. V lost 4 bases, J lost 5 bases, and 12 bases lay in between.

The J gene is TRBJ2-1, the V gene TRBV29-1, with 14 bases identical to TRBD2. CDR1 and CDR2 from the germline V gene are SQVTM and ANQGSEA. Unmatched junction bases numbered 2, after V lost 7 bases and J lost 6 bases. The CDR3 runs 13 residues. CDR3 coding DNA: TGCAGCGCCGGGACTAGCGGGAGCAATGAGCAGTTCTTC. Its protein is CSAGTSGSNEQFF.